This entry is about one T cell receptor (beta chain). Its antigen is not identified. This entry belongs to a study of OX40 agonist ivuxolimab in advanced cancers. Study information: The patients got ivuxolimab, which is an agonistic anti-OX40 (CD134) antibody. Study-level points and caveats: Compared with CD4+, CD8+ T cells on average had more expanded clones.

Sequencing used immunoSEQ multiplex PCR; TCRdb keeps in-frame clones, though not all of them. The sample shows under 100,000 clones, roughly 85% of them seen only once. The CDR3 extends over 15 amino acids. The V gene's germline CDR1 is LNHDA and CDR2 SQIVND (reference sequence). The ends were cut back, 5 bases at V and 7 bases at J, with 17 bases in the middle. Autoimmune disease history or systemic immunosuppression barred patients. This receptor was identified in an adult with an advanced solid tumor such as melanoma, head and neck, liver or kidney cancer. The chain links TRBV19 to TRBJ1-4, with a tentative D call TRBD1 (5 bases). This specimen was CD4+ or CD8+ T cells sorted from blood, taken in a trial of the OX40 agonist ivuxolimab. The CDR3 bases are TGTGCCAGTAGTGACACGTGGGGCGGGAGTGAAAAACTGTTTTTT. Protein: CASSDTWGGSEKLFF.